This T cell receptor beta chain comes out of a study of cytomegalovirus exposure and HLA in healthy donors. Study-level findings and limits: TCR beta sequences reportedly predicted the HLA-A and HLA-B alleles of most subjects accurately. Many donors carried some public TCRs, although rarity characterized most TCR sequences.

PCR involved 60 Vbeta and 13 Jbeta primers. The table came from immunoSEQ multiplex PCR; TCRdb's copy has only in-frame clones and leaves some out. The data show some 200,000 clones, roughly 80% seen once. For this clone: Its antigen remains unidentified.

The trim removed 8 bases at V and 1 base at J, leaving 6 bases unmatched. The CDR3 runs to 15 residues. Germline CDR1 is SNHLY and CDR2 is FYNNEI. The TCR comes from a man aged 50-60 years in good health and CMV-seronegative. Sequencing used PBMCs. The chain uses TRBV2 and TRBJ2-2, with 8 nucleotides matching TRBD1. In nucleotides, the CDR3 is TGTGCCAGCTCGGACAGGGAACTGAACACCGGGGAGCTGTTTTTT. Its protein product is CASSDRELNTGELFF.